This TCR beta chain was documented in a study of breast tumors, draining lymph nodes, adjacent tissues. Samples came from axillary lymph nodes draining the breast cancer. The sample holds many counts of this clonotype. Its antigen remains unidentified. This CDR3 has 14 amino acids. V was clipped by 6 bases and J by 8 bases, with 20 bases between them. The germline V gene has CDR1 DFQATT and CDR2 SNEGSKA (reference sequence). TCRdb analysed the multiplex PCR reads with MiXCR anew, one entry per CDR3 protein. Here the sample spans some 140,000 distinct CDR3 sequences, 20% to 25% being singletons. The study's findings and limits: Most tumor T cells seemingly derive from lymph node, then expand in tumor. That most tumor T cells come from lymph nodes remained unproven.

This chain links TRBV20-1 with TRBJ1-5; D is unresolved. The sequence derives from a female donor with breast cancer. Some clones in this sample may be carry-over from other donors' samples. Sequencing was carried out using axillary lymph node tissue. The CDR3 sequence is CSALQLDPGEPQHF. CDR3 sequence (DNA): TGCAGTGCCCTTCAGTTAGACCCCGGGGAGCCCCAGCATTTT.